This T cell receptor (beta chain) is drawn from a study of cytomegalovirus exposure and HLA in healthy donors. The CDR3 length is 16 residues. The germline V gene has CDR1 SGHRS and CDR2 YFSETQ. Trimming at V came to 4 bases and at J to 4 bases, leaving 8 bases not matched to a gene. The study ran its PCR with 60 Vbeta and 13 Jbeta primers. Repertoires were generated with immunoSEQ multiplex PCR, while TCRdb's copy carries only in-frame clones and drops some. The sample yields about 110,000 clones, 75% seen once. This clonotype originated in a male donor in good health and CMV-seropositive. This rearrangement joins TRBV5-1 to TRBJ2-1; 10 nucleotides agree with TRBD2. Sequenced material: PBMCs. In DNA form, the CDR3 reads TGCGCCAGCAGCCCTCGTGGACTAGCGGAGTACAATGAGCAGTTCTTC. Its translation: CASSPRGLAEYNEQFF.